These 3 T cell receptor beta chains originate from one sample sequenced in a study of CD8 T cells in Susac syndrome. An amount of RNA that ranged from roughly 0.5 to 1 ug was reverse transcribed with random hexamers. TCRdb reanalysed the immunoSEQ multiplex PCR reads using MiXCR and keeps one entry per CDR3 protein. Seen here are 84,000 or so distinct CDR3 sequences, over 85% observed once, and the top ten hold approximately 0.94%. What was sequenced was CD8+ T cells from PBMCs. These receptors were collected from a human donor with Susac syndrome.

The CDR3 loop reads CASSQDFYSQETQYF. The CDR3 bases are TGTGCCAGCAGCCAAGATTTCTACAGCCAAGAGACCCAGTACTTC. The V gene is TRBV3-1, the J gene TRBJ2-5; D not certain. The CDR3 extends over 15 amino acids. CDR1 is LGHDT and CDR2 is YNNKEL in the germline V gene (reference sequence). The ends were cut back, 0 bases at V and 1 base at J, with 9 bases in the middle.

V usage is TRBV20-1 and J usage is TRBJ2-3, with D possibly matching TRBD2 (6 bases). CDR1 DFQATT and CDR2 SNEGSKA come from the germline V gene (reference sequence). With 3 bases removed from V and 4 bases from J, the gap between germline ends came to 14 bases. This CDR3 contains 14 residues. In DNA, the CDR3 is TGCAGTGCTAGTCCGGGAGTAGGGCCAGATACGCAGTATTTT. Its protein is CSASPGVGPDTQYF.

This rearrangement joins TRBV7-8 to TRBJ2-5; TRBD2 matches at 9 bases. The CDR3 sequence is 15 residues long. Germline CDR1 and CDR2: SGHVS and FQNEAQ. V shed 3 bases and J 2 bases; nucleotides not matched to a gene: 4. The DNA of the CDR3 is TGTGCCAGCAGCTTCGAGCGGGAGGTTCAAGAGACCCAGTACTTC. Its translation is CASSFEREVQETQYF.